This T cell receptor beta chain was sequenced during a study of blood T cell repertoires in COVID-19. Overall study context: Acute-phase and convalescent COVID-19 samples originated in the United States, Italy and Spain. PBMCs, B-cell-depleted T cells, or T cells provided the cDNA or gDNA that made up the material.

From germline, CDR1 is LNHNV and CDR2 YYDKDF (reference sequence). J was trimmed by 3 bases and V by 3 bases; bases with no gene match: 3. CDR3 size: 14 residues. Source study methods: Estimated nucleated cell counts came from reference gene primer amplification. Using immunoSEQ multiplex PCR, the repertoire was profiled, and TCRdb retains in-frame clones only, with some absent. For V, J and clone size, that table is used; D and trimming come from the DNA. Here the sample spans roughly 260,000 clones, roughly 86% being singletons. Input material: peripheral blood. The sequence was collected from a man between 40 and 49 years old who had recovered from COVID-19. The rearrangement links TRBV15 to TRBJ1-1; 8 bases line up with TRBD1. The CDR3 DNA reads as TGTGCCACCAGCAGGGGGGACAGGTACACTGAAGCTTTCTTT. This codes for CATSRGDRYTEAFF.